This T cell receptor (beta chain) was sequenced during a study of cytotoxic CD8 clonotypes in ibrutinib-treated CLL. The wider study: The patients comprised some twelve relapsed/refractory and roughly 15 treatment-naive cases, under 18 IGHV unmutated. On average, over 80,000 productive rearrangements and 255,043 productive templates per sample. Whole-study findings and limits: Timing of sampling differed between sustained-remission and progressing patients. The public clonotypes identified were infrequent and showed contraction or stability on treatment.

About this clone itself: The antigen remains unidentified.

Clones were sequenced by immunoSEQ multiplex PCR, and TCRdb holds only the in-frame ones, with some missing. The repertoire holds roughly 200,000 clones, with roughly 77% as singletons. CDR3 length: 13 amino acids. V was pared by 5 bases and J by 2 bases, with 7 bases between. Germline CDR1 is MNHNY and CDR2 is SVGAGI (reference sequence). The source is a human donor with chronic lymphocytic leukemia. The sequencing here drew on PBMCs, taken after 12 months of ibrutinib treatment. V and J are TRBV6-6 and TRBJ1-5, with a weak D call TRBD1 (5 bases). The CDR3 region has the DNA TGTGCCAGCAGTCGCAGGGGCAATCAGCCCCAGCATTTT. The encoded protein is CASSRRGNQPQHF.